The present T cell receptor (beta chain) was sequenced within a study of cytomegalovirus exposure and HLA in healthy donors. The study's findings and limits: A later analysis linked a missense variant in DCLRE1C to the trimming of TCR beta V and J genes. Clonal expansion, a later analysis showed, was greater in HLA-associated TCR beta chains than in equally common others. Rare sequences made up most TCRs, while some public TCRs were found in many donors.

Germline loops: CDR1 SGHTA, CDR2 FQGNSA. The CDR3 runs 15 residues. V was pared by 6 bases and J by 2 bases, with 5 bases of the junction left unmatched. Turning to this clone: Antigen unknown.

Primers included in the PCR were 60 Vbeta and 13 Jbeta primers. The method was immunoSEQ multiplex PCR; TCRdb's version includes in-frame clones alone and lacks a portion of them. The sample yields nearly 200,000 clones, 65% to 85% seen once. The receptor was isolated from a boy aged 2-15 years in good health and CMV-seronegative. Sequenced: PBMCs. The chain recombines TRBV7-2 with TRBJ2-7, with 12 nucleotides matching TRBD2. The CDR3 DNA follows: TGTGCCAGCAGTTCCTCTAGCGGGGGGGCCTACGAGCAGTACTTC. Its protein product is CASSSSSGGAYEQYF.